One sample yielded the 6 T cell receptor beta chains listed below, sequenced in a study of T-cell reconstitution after alpha-beta-depleted transplantation in children. Library preparation (for TCRbeta) was performed with unique molecular identifiers. One entry per CDR3 protein results from TCRdb running MiXCR on the PCR reads. In the table there are around 530,000 distinct CDR3 sequences, about 33% of which are singletons. The sample was PBMCs from the stem cell graft donor, taken from the stem cell graft. These receptors all come from a human donor who donated a stem cell graft to a child with aplastic anemia.

This clonotype appeared a few times. The chain employs TRBV20-1 and TRBJ2-3; D may match TRBD1 or TRBD2 (5 bases each). This CDR3 has 14 residues. Deletions cut 3 bases from V and 2 bases from J, with 12 bases between. Germline V gene lookup returns CDR1 DFQATT and CDR2 SNEGSKA (reference sequence). CDR3 sequence: CSARTTGTTDTQYF. CDR3 DNA sequence: TGCAGTGCTAGGACTACCGGGACCACAGATACGCAGTATTTT.

The chain recombines TRBV12-3 or TRBV12-4 with TRBJ2-3; D is ambiguous. The CDR3 length is 13 residues. Between the trimmed V and J ends, which lost 3 bases and 4 bases, there was a span of 8 bases. The CDR3 DNA is TGTGCCAGCAGTTTCCCAGTCGCAGATACGCAGTATTTT. Protein product: CASSFPVADTQYF.

This clonotype has only a few counts. The gene calls are TRBV7-3 and TRBJ1-3; TRBD1 might be the D (5 bases). CDR3 size: 16 residues. V was pared by 5 bases and J by 3 bases, with 17 bases between. Germline values: CDR1 SGHTA, CDR2 FQGTGA. The CDR3 is CASSQGRGGDGNTIYF. CDR3 coding DNA: TGTGCCAGCAGCCAAGGGAGGGGAGGGGATGGAAACACCATATATTTT.

A few counts support this clonotype. The gene calls are TRBV7-2 and TRBJ1-3; D is unresolved. V lost 9 bases to trimming and J lost 0 bases, with 12 bases between them. CDR1 SGHTA and CDR2 FQGNSA come from the germline V gene. The length of the CDR3 is 14 residues. This CDR3 is CASSGGNSGNTIYF. In DNA, the CDR3 is TGTGCCAGTAGCGGTGGGAACTCTGGAAACACCATATATTTT.

V gene TRBV7-2 combines with J gene TRBJ1-3, with a tentative D call TRBD1 (6 bases). CDR3 size: 14 residues. Germline lookup yields CDR1 SGHTA and CDR2 FQGNSA. Trimming cost V 5 bases and J 2 bases, with 10 bases left between them. The CDR3 bases are TGTGCCAGCAGCCCGACAGGAACTGGAAACACCATATATTTT. This codes for CASSPTGTGNTIYF.

This clonotype was detected only a few times. The chain combines TRBV10-3 with TRBJ1-5; 7 bases fit TRBD1. There are 16 residues in the CDR3. J gave up 3 bases and V 4 bases, and 9 bases lay outside the gene matches. The germline gives CDR1 ENHRY, CDR2 SYGVKD. CDR3 coding DNA: TGTGCCATCAGTGGGAATCCGGGACAGCCCAATCAGCCCCAGCATTTT. Encoded protein: CAISGNPGQPNQPQHF.